This T cell receptor (beta chain) was captured in a study of blood T cell repertoires in COVID-19. About the study: Samples of COVID-19 (acute and convalescent) were obtained from the United States, Italy and Spain. Sources were T cells, B-cell-depleted T cells, or PBMCs; the material itself was cDNA or gDNA.

CDR1 and CDR2 (germline): SGHDT, YYEEEE. V was trimmed by 4 bases and J by 2 bases, leaving 10 bases between them. The length of the CDR3 is 14 residues. Original methodology: It was from reference gene primer amplification that nucleated cell counts were estimated. Clones were sequenced by immunoSEQ multiplex PCR, and TCRdb holds only the in-frame ones, with some missing. The V and J calls and clone size are taken from that table; D and trimming were inferred from the DNA. The repertoire consists of about 66,000 clones, with around 90% occurring once and the leading ten covering 5.5% to 8%. The material sequenced was peripheral blood. The chain uses TRBV5-6 and TRBJ1-5, with D perhaps matching TRBD1 (5 bases). The TCR sequence derives from a human donor in a cohort sampled during active COVID-19. CDR3 protein: CASSVSRGNQPQHF. CDR3 bases: TGTGCCAGCAGCGTGAGCAGGGGCAATCAGCCCCAGCATTTT.